The rows below give T cell receptor beta chains drawn from one sample of a study of identical twins. Via MiXCR, TCRdb re-called the 5' RACE reads, giving one row per CDR3 protein. Found here are 550,000 to 700,000 distinct CDR3 sequences, roughly 9.9% of them singletons; the top ten hold around 3.1%. The sample also formed part of further work on yellow fever vaccine responses in identical twins.

The sample comprised PBMCs. These receptors came from a young woman in good health. Both conserved end residues are part of each CDR3. Each record gives: V gene, CDR3 length, clone size, D gene, J gene, CDR3 DNA, CDR3 protein. A D gene is named only where the DNA matches it firmly. Where a row states a size, it is once, few, many or the class of an expanded clone; other rows omit it.

v_call: TRBV7-9; cdr3_length: 15; clone_size: NA; d_call: TRBD1; j_call: TRBJ1-4; cdr3_nt: TGTGCCAGCAGCTCGACAGGGAAAGGGGCTGAAAAACTGTTTTTT; cdr3_aa: CASSSTGKGAEKLFF
v_call: TRBV5-1; cdr3_length: 15; clone_size: many; d_call: NA; j_call: TRBJ2-2; cdr3_nt: TGCGCCAGCAGCCGTACTAGCACGAACACCGGGGAGCTGTTTTTT; cdr3_aa: CASSRTSTNTGELFF
v_call: TRBV5-1; cdr3_length: 18; clone_size: NA; d_call: TRBD2; j_call: TRBJ2-3; cdr3_nt: TGCGCCAGCAGCTTACCGGGACTAGCGGGAGGAGACACAGATACGCAGTATTTT; cdr3_aa: CASSLPGLAGGDTDTQYF
v_call: TRBV20-1; cdr3_length: 13; clone_size: NA; d_call: TRBD2; j_call: TRBJ2-7; cdr3_nt: TGCAGTGCTAGCCCGGGACTAGTACGAGAGCAGTACTTC; cdr3_aa: CSASPGLVREQYF
v_call: TRBV5-1; cdr3_length: 15; clone_size: NA; d_call: TRBD1; j_call: TRBJ2-1; cdr3_nt: TGCGCCAGCAGCCCGGACAGGGTCCCCTACAATGAGCAGTTCTTC; cdr3_aa: CASSPDRVPYNEQFF
v_call: TRBV12-3/TRBV12-4; cdr3_length: 13; clone_size: NA; d_call: NA; j_call: TRBJ2-7; cdr3_nt: TGTGCCAGCAGTTTTCGAGGTCAGAGCGAGCAGTACTTC; cdr3_aa: CASSFRGQSEQYF
v_call: TRBV20-1; cdr3_length: 14; clone_size: many; d_call: NA; j_call: TRBJ1-2; cdr3_nt: TGCAGTGCCCCAAAAGCGGGAGGACGGTATGGCTACACCTTC; cdr3_aa: CSAPKAGGRYGYTF
v_call: TRBV18; cdr3_length: 16; clone_size: few; d_call: NA; j_call: TRBJ1-1; cdr3_nt: TGTGCCAGCTCACGAGCTGGAGGGTTAGTTAACACTGAAGCTTTCTTT; cdr3_aa: CASSRAGGLVNTEAFF
v_call: TRBV25-1; cdr3_length: 16; clone_size: many; d_call: NA; j_call: TRBJ1-2; cdr3_nt: TGTGCCAGCAGTGAATACGGTGGATGGACGCAGGACGGCTACACCTTC; cdr3_aa: CASSEYGGWTQDGYTF
v_call: TRBV4-3; cdr3_length: 14; clone_size: few; d_call: NA; j_call: TRBJ1-5; cdr3_nt: TGCGCCAGCAGCCAAGACGGCGGCAATCAGCCCCAGCATTTT; cdr3_aa: CASSQDGGNQPQHF
v_call: TRBV20-1; cdr3_length: 12; clone_size: few; d_call: TRBD1; j_call: TRBJ2-5; cdr3_nt: TGCAGTGCCACTAACAGGGGGGAGACCCAGTACTTC; cdr3_aa: CSATNRGETQYF
v_call: TRBV7-3; cdr3_length: 15; clone_size: NA; d_call: NA; j_call: TRBJ2-5; cdr3_nt: TGTGCCAGCAGCCTACTGGGGGGGACACAAGAGACCCAGTACTTC; cdr3_aa: CASSLLGGTQETQYF